Presented here are 13 T cell receptor beta chains from one specimen sequenced in a study of blood T cells in healthy people across ages. Sample-barcoded 5' priming and a J-beta primer mix drove a second PCR of about 6 to 12 cycles. MiXCR, applied by TCRdb to the 5' RACE reads, yields one record per CDR3 protein. The sample includes fewer than 2,000,000 distinct CDR3 sequences, 30% to 40% seen only once; the top ten take about 11%. The sequenced sample was blood. These receptors came from a woman between 25 and 40 years old in good health.

V gene TRBV11-2 combines with J gene TRBJ1-6; 10 bases align to TRBD1. The CDR3 is 16 amino acids. Germline assignment: CDR1 SGHAT and CDR2 FQNNGV. Unmatched junction bases numbered 7, after V lost 1 base and J lost 10 bases. The CDR3: CASSLARDRGVSPLHF. The CDR3 region has the DNA TGTGCCAGCAGCTTAGCCCGGGACAGGGGCGTATCACCCCTCCACTTT. Full variable domain (outside the CDR3, taken from reference TRBV11-2 and TRBJ1-6): EAGVAQSPRYKIIEKRQSVAFWCNPISGHATLYWYQQILGQGPKLLIQFQNNGVVDDSQLPKDRFSAERLKGVDSTLKIQPAKLEDSAVYLCASSLARDRGVSPLHFGNGTRLTVT.

CDR3 residues: CSAREVGWSYNEQFF. As DNA, the CDR3 is TGCAGTGCTAGAGAAGTGGGATGGTCCTACAATGAGCAGTTCTTC. This chain links TRBV20-1 with TRBJ2-1; D is uncertain. The CDR3 is 15 residues long. Germline CDR1 reads DFQATT; CDR2 reads SNEGSKA (reference sequence). With 0 bases removed from V and 1 base from J, the gap between germline ends came to 10 bases.

The chain couples TRBV11-1 to TRBJ2-7, with 9 bases aligning to TRBD1. The length of the CDR3 is 14 residues. Germline V lookup: CDR1 SGHAT, CDR2 FQDESV (reference sequence). J gave up 5 bases and V 5 bases, and 7 bases lay outside the gene matches. CDR3 bases: TGTGCCAGCAGCCCACGACGGACAGGGGACGAGCAGTACTTC. This translates into CASSPRRTGDEQYF.

V and J are TRBV11-3 and TRBJ2-3; 8 nucleotides align to TRBD2. J lost 4 bases, V lost 6 bases, and 6 bases had no gene match. The CDR3 is made up of 14 amino acids. Per the germline V gene, CDR1 is SGHNT and CDR2 is YENEEA. CDR3 sequence reads: CASSQRAGADTQYF. The CDR3 DNA is TGTGCCAGCAGTCAGAGAGCGGGGGCAGATACGCAGTATTTT. The variable domain in full, with the rest retrieved from reference TRBV11-3 and TRBJ2-3, is EAGVVQSPRYKIIEKKQPVAFWCNPISGHNTLYWYLQNLGQGPELLIRYENEEAVDDSQLPKDRFSAERLKGVDSTLKIQPAELGDSAVYLCASSQRAGADTQYFGPGTRLTVL.

This clonotype showed up just a few times. The DNA for the CDR3 is TGCAGTGCTGACTACGGGATCTCCTACAATGAGCAGTTCTTC. This gives the protein CSADYGISYNEQFF. This chain joins TRBV20-1 and TRBJ2-1, with a possible D match to TRBD2 (5 bases). The germline V and J ends were trimmed by 5 bases and 0 bases, with 11 bases remaining between them. This CDR3 has 14 residues. Germline lookup yields CDR1 DFQATT and CDR2 SNEGSKA (reference sequence).

The genes are TRBV2 and TRBJ2-5; perhaps D is TRBD1 or TRBD2 (5 bases each). Germline V CDR1 and CDR2: SNHLY, FYNNEI. CDR3 size: 14 residues. Trimming shortened V by 7 bases and J by 1 base, and 13 bases separated the two germline ends. The CDR3 region is CASTWDRPQETQYF. CDR3 nucleotides: TGTGCCAGCACCTGGGACCGTCCCCAAGAGACCCAGTACTTC.

This clonotype has at least ten counts. V and J are TRBV4-1 and TRBJ2-7; 11 bases are a match to TRBD1. The trim removed 0 bases at V and 7 bases at J, leaving 5 bases unmatched. Germline V gives CDR1 MGHRA, CDR2 YSYEKL. This CDR3 spans 15 amino acids. The CDR3 region has the DNA TGCGCCAGCAGCCAAGAGAGGACAGGGGGCTATGAGCAGTACTTC. It yields the protein CASSQERTGGYEQYF.

About this clonotype itself: This may stem from a read error, because a much larger clone lies one nucleotide away. V gene TRBV27 combines with J gene TRBJ2-1; maybe TRBD1 (6 bases). In germline, CDR1 is MNHEY, CDR2 SMNVEV (reference sequence). The CDR3 runs 14 residues. The CDR3 region has the DNA TGTACCAGCAGTTTAGTGACAGGCTACAATGAGCAGTTCTTC. This encodes CTSSLVTGYNEQFF.

The gene calls are TRBV7-2 and TRBJ2-3, with D uncertain. Deletions cut 5 bases from V and 7 bases from J, with 13 bases between. This CDR3 is built from 13 residues. Germline lookup yields CDR1 SGHTA and CDR2 FQGNSA. The CDR3 DNA sequence: TGTGCCAGCAGCACCGGCGCGATACATACGCAGTATTTT. This codes for CASSTGAIHTQYF. Full variable domain (outside the CDR3, taken from reference TRBV7-2 and TRBJ2-3): GAGVSQSPSNKVTEKGKDVELRCDPISGHTALYWYRQSLGQGLEFLIYFQGNSAPDKSGLPSDRFSAERTGGSVSTLTIQRTQQEDSAVYLCASSTGAIHTQYFGPGTRLTVL.

This clonotype was seen a few times. The rearrangement uses TRBV4-2 and TRBJ1-2; D ambiguous. The CDR3 consists of 15 residues. Trimming took off 0 bases at V and 8 bases at J, with 16 bases between the two ends. Germline-derived CDR1 and CDR2 are LGHNA and YNFKEQ. The CDR3, as DNA: TGTGCCAGCAGCCAAGAATTGATGGGGTCAGAGGGCTACACCTTC. Encoded protein: CASSQELMGSEGYTF.

A word on this clonotype: One end of the junction does not line up with germline, which may come from a read error. CDR3 bases: TGTGCCAGCAGCGAAGACAGGAGTAGCACAGATACGCAGTATTTT. This sequence encodes CASSEDRSSTDTQYF. The chain carries TRBV6-1 and TRBJ2-3; weak D call: TRBD1 (6 bases). Germline CDR1 MNHNS, CDR2 SASEGT. The CDR3 has 15 amino acids.

The V and J genes are TRBV5-1 and TRBJ1-4; 12 nucleotides agree with TRBD1. In germline, CDR1 is SGHRS, CDR2 YFSETQ. The CDR3 contains 16 residues. The J segment lost 6 bases and the V segment lost 2 bases, leaving 5 bases of the junction unmatched. The CDR3 nucleotides are TGCGCCAGCAGCTTTGGGACAGGGGGCAAGGATGAAAAACTGTTTTTT. It specifies CASSFGTGGKDEKLFF.

The chain is built from TRBV5-1 and TRBJ1-2; weak D call: TRBD1 (5 bases). V was clipped by 4 bases and J by 8 bases, with 18 bases between them. The CDR3 consists of 14 residues. Per the germline V gene, CDR1 is SGHRS and CDR2 is YFSETQ. The CDR3 nucleotides read TGCGCCAGCAGCCGGGCGGGACCGCCGGAGGGCTACACCTTC. Protein product: CASSRAGPPEGYTF.